A single sample is the source of the 5 T cell receptor beta chains below, sequenced in a study of cytomegalovirus exposure and HLA in healthy donors. PCR primers comprised 60 Vbeta and 13 Jbeta primers. Measured with immunoSEQ multiplex PCR; TCRdb has only the in-frame clones, and not every one. This table holds more than 90,000 clones, 76% found once. The source material was PBMCs. Every receptor here comes from a man aged 45-65 years in good health and CMV-seropositive.

The V and J genes are TRBV4-1 and TRBJ2-2, with D unclear. This CDR3 contains 14 residues. With 0 bases removed from V and 5 bases from J, the gap between germline ends came to 7 bases. Germline loops: CDR1 MGHRA, CDR2 YSYEKL. The chain's CDR3 is CASSQDDWTGELFF. CDR3 coding DNA: TGCGCCAGCAGCCAAGACGACTGGACCGGGGAGCTGTTTTTT.

The chain recombines TRBV5-1 with TRBJ2-5; 7 bases are a match to TRBD1. V gave up 3 bases and J gave up 2 bases; unmatched junction bases: 1. This CDR3 spans 13 amino acids. From germline, CDR1 is SGHRS and CDR2 YFSETQ. The DNA for the CDR3 is TGCGCCAGCAGCTCGGGACAGCAAGAGACCCAGTACTTC. It encodes CASSSGQQETQYF.

The chain couples TRBV2 to TRBJ1-2; 9 bases are shared with TRBD1. The trim removed 6 bases at V and 3 bases at J, leaving 5 bases unmatched. CDR3 size: 14 residues. Germline-derived CDR1 and CDR2 are SNHLY and FYNNEI. The CDR3 spells CASSDRTGDYGYTF. CDR3 nucleotides: TGTGCCAGCAGCGATCGGACAGGGGACTATGGCTACACCTTC.

The chain has TRBV6-5 and TRBJ1-5, with D perhaps TRBD1 (6 bases). The CDR3 loop spans 14 amino acids. The ends were cut back, 5 bases at V and 3 bases at J, with 11 bases in the middle. Germline CDR1 reads MNHEY; CDR2 reads SVGAGI. CDR3 sequence: CASSPDRYNQPQHF. As DNA, the CDR3 is TGTGCCAGCAGTCCGGACAGATACAATCAGCCCCAGCATTTT.

The rearrangement joins TRBV18 to TRBJ2-2; weak D call: TRBD1 (6 bases). Germline V gene sequence: CDR1 KGHSH, CDR2 LQKENI. The V and J ends lost 4 bases and 11 bases respectively, with 11 bases between them. The CDR3 totals 12 residues. In DNA, the CDR3 is TGTGCCAGCTCACTACAGGGCGGAGAGCTGTTTTTT. Protein: CASSLQGGELFF.